Included here is one TCR beta chain sequence, with context. The antigen is undetermined. At the Johns Hopkins FTIC core, DNA taken from cultured CD4+ T cells was sequenced by way of the Oncomine TCR Beta short-read assay. Genomic DNA was extracted from cultured CD4+ T cells. TCRdb re-analysed the PCR reads in MiXCR, keeping a single row per CDR3 protein. The data hold some 25,000 distinct CDR3 sequences, with 55% to 70% observed a single time. This sample stems from a study of vaccination and CD4 T cells after COVID-19. Study overall: Four females and six males made up the convalescents, two of whom were Hispanic. Two doses of either BNT162b2 or mRNA-1273 vaccine were given to participants. Study-level results: In convalescent patients, 304 of 307 vaccine-specific clones were spike mono-reactive.

Germline values: CDR1 MNHNS, CDR2 SASEGT. CDR3 length equals 16 residues. Losses at the gene ends were 8 bases for V and 7 bases for J; bases not matched to a gene: 14. Treatment noted: approximately 9-day PBMC culture with coronavirus spike peptide pools or control peptides (ViraFEST assay). The clonotype comes from a human donor who had recovered from COVID-19. The sequenced material came from CD4+ T cells from blood, cultured in vitro. The gene calls are TRBV6-1 and TRBJ2-5; 12 bases agree with TRBD2. The CDR3 bases are TGTGCCAGCCCCCCCAGAAGGCTAGCGGGAGGGGGGACCCAGTACTTC. It yields the protein CASPPRRLAGGGTQYF.